Below are 25 T cell receptor beta chains sequenced from a single sample in a study of shared clonotypes between healthy human individuals. Profiling relied on immunoSEQ multiplex PCR, and the TCRdb table lists in-frame clones only, not all of them. The sample holds some 1,100,000 clones, approximately 78% seen once. Sequenced sample: memory CD4+ T cells from PBMCs. Subset indicated: CD45RA-negative fraction. These receptors came from a man aged 18 to 29 in good health. Some clones in this sample may be carry-over from other donors' samples.

On this clone itself: This sample also contains other DNA sequences that code for the same CDR3. The genes are TRBV5-1 and TRBJ2-5; D is perhaps TRBD1 (5 bases). There are 14 residues in the CDR3. V lost 3 bases to trimming and J lost 1 base, with 10 bases between them. Germline V gene data show CDR1 as SGHRS and CDR2 as YFSETQ. In nucleotides, the CDR3 is TGCGCCAGCAGCTCCCAGGGATCCCAAGAGACCCAGTACTTC. As protein: CASSSQGSQETQYF.

V gene TRBV28 combines with J gene TRBJ2-2; D perhaps matches TRBD1 (6 bases). This CDR3 spans 17 amino acids. CDR1 and CDR2 (germline): MDHEN, SYDVKM. Deletions cut 3 bases from V and 6 bases from J, with 20 bases between. CDR3 DNA sequence: TGTGCCAGCAGTTTGATGGGGACAAACACCGCCGCCGGGGAGCTGTTTTTT. Residues: CASSLMGTNTAAGELFF.

This clone was observed a single time. This chain joins TRBV10-3 and TRBJ2-3; D may match TRBD1 or TRBD2 (5 bases each). The CDR3 contains 13 residues. Germline V gene lookup returns CDR1 ENHRY and CDR2 SYGVKD. V was cut by 10 bases and J by 4 bases, with 15 bases left in between. The CDR3 DNA reads as TGTGCCAACGGCCAGGGACGCGCAGATACGCAGTATTTT. This encodes CANGQGRADTQYF.

The chain is built from TRBV30 and TRBJ2-1; D perhaps matches TRBD1 (6 bases). Looked up from germline, CDR1 is GTSNPN and CDR2 is SVGIG (reference sequence). With 0 bases removed from V and 9 bases from J, the gap between germline ends came to 15 bases. The CDR3 runs 14 residues. Here the CDR3 DNA reads TGTGCCTGGAGTGTAGGGGGTCAGAAGGGTGAGCAGTTCTTC. It yields the protein CAWSVGGQKGEQFF.

The chain recombines TRBV5-1 with TRBJ1-2, with no clear D. The V gene's germline CDR1 is SGHRS and CDR2 YFSETQ. There are 14 residues in the CDR3. V was shortened by 1 base and J by 6 bases, with 13 bases between the two germline ends. The CDR3 loop is CASSLNLPQDGYTF. The CDR3 DNA follows: TGCGCCAGCAGCTTGAACCTACCCCAGGATGGCTACACCTTC.

The chain links TRBV7-9 to TRBJ2-1, with 7 positions matching TRBD2. Germline loops: CDR1 SEHNR, CDR2 FQNEAQ (reference sequence). CDR3 length: 16 residues. Germline trimming cut 4 bases from V and 6 bases from J; bases unmatched to any gene: 12. CDR3 sequence reads: CASSSTAGLFPNEQFF. Written as DNA, the CDR3 is TGTGCCAGCAGCTCGACGGCGGGACTATTTCCCAATGAGCAGTTCTTC.

V is TRBV19 and J is TRBJ1-4, with a weak D call TRBD1 (5 bases). Germline CDR1 LNHDA, CDR2 SQIVND (reference sequence). Trimming removed 3 bases at V and 10 bases at J, with 12 bases between. The CDR3 totals 13 residues. The CDR3 region is CASSIGGGLKLFF. CDR3 in DNA: TGTGCCAGTAGTATTGGGGGTGGCCTAAAACTGTTTTTT.

This clone was seen a handful of times. V usage is TRBV6-1 and J usage is TRBJ2-2, with D unclear. The germline gives CDR1 MNHNS, CDR2 SASEGT. Trimming pared 3 bases from V and 8 bases from J, leaving 10 bases between. There are 13 residues in the CDR3. CDR3 bases: TGTGCCAGCAGTGAGGGCATCCAGGGGGAGCTGTTTTTT. Protein product: CASSEGIQGELFF.

Only one count was recorded for this clone. The rearrangement joins TRBV10-3 to TRBJ1-4; 8 bases agree with TRBD1. The CDR3 runs to 15 residues. The V and J ends lost 3 bases and 7 bases, in that order; junction bases with no gene match: 7. Germline V CDR1 and CDR2: ENHRY, SYGVKD. The CDR3 here is CAISDPGTGSEKLFF. The CDR3 DNA reads as TGTGCCATCAGTGATCCCGGGACAGGTAGTGAAAAACTGTTTTTT.

This chain links TRBV15 with TRBJ2-3, with D tentatively TRBD1 (5 bases). CDR3 length: 15 residues. The V and J ends lost 0 bases and 2 bases respectively, with 9 bases between them. Germline V gene lookup returns CDR1 LNHNV and CDR2 YYDKDF (reference sequence). CDR3 sequence reads: CATSRDGAYTDTQYF. DNA for the CDR3: TGTGCCACCAGCAGAGATGGGGCATACACAGATACGCAGTATTTT.

In its sample, this clone was seen a few times. The genes are TRBV28 and TRBJ1-2, with TRBD1 identical over 8 bases. The germline gives CDR1 MDHEN, CDR2 SYDVKM. The CDR3 has 18 amino acids. The J segment lost 8 bases and the V segment lost 3 bases, leaving 20 bases of the junction unmatched. CDR3 nucleotide sequence: TGTGCCAGCAGTTTTAGTAGGGTCAGGGGGCCTCCTCGGCTCGGCTACACCTTC. Its translation: CASSFSRVRGPPRLGYTF.

The chain couples TRBV30 to TRBJ2-2; the match to TRBD2 covers 14 bases. With V trimmed by 5 bases and J by 6 bases, 5 bases remained unmatched. The CDR3 has 15 amino acids. Germline V CDR1 and CDR2: GTSNPN, SVGIG (reference sequence). As DNA, the CDR3 is TGTGCCTGGGAACCGGGACTAGCGGGAGCCGGGGAGCTGTTTTTT. This codes for CAWEPGLAGAGELFF.

This clone came up many times. The rearrangement joins TRBV9 to TRBJ2-1; maybe TRBD1 (7 bases). The ends were cut back, 3 bases at V and 4 bases at J, with 14 bases in the middle. The germline V gene has CDR1 SGDLS and CDR2 YYNGEE. This CDR3 spans 15 amino acids. The CDR3 nucleotides are TGTGCCAGCAGCGAGACAGGGACTTTTTACAATGAGCAGTTCTTC. It translates to CASSETGTFYNEQFF.

The V and J genes are TRBV4-3 and TRBJ2-2; no clear D gene. The CDR3 is 16 residues long. Trimming stripped 2 bases from V and 0 bases from J, with 10 bases between. Germline-derived CDR1 and CDR2 are LGHNA and YSLEER. The CDR3 reads CASSQLIGSNTGELFF. Written as DNA, the CDR3 is TGCGCCAGCAGCCAATTAATAGGCTCGAACACCGGGGAGCTGTTTTTT.

This rearrangement joins TRBV30 to TRBJ1-1; the D gene is possibly TRBD1 (5 bases). The CDR3 consists of 14 residues. The V gene lost 1 base and the J gene lost 5 bases, with 14 bases spanning the gap. The V gene's germline CDR1 is GTSNPN and CDR2 SVGIG (reference sequence). The CDR3 DNA follows: TGTGCCTGGAGTGGGGACCTCCAGGGAACTGAAGCTTTCTTT. This codes for CAWSGDLQGTEAFF.

The V gene is TRBV6-4, the J gene TRBJ1-5; D uncertain. The germline gives CDR1 MRHNA, CDR2 SNTAGT. The CDR3 spans 17 residues. Deletions cut 0 bases from V and 6 bases from J, with 18 bases between. Written as DNA, the CDR3 is TGTGCCAGCAGTGACTCCGGAGACGAGGAGCGCGGTCAGCCCCAGCATTTT. Amino acid sequence: CASSDSGDEERGQPQHF.

With respect to this clone: A read error may be the cause here, since a much bigger clone is one base away. This rearrangement joins TRBV7-6 to TRBJ1-5, with 9 bases fitting TRBD1. CDR3 length equals 13 residues. V trimming: 5 bases; J trimming: 4 bases; junction bases outside the gene matches: 0. Germline CDR1 SGHVS, CDR2 FNYEAQ. CDR3 nucleotide sequence: TGTGCCAGCAGCGGGACAGGGAATCAGCCCCAGCATTTT. Its protein is CASSGTGNQPQHF.

CDR3 sequence: CASSLVAGGDNQPQHF. Here the CDR3 DNA reads TGTGCCAGCAGCTTAGTCGCAGGGGGCGACAATCAGCCCCAGCATTTT. The chain carries TRBV7-9 and TRBJ1-5; 8 bases align to TRBD1. The CDR3 is made up of 16 amino acids. V shed 1 base and J 3 bases; nucleotides not matched to a gene: 5. Germline V gives CDR1 SEHNR, CDR2 FQNEAQ (reference sequence).

The chain recombines TRBV7-3 with TRBJ2-5; the D gene is possibly TRBD2 (5 bases). V lost 5 bases, J lost 6 bases, and 13 bases lay in between. CDR1 is SGHTA and CDR2 is FQGTGA in the germline V gene. The CDR3 runs 13 residues. CDR3 amino acids: CASSTRGSQTQYF. CDR3 in DNA: TGTGCCAGCAGCACCCGGGGTAGTCAGACCCAGTACTTC.

The chain has TRBV28 and TRBJ2-5; D might be TRBD2 (6 bases). CDR3 size: 15 residues. From germline, CDR1 is MDHEN and CDR2 SYDVKM. With 2 bases removed from V and 3 bases from J, the gap between germline ends came to 13 bases. CDR3 protein: CASSLPLAGKETQYF. The CDR3, as DNA: TGTGCCAGCAGTTTACCCCTCGCGGGGAAAGAGACCCAGTACTTC.

This clone appeared a single time. The same CDR3 can be traced to other DNA sequences in this sample. V usage is TRBV18 and J usage is TRBJ1-2; D is unclear. Germline lookup yields CDR1 KGHSH and CDR2 LQKENI. Trimming pared 3 bases from V and 5 bases from J, leaving 7 bases between. The CDR3 has 12 amino acids. For the CDR3, the DNA is TGTGCCAGCTCACCCGACTTATATGGCTACACCTTC. This translates into CASSPDLYGYTF.

The chain employs TRBV9 and TRBJ2-1, with 7 nucleotides matching TRBD1. This CDR3 has 14 amino acids. Trimming removed 3 bases from V and 7 bases from J; junction bases left unmatched: 7. Germline-derived CDR1 and CDR2 are SGDLS and YYNGEE. The chain's CDR3 is CASSGFDRANEQFF. The CDR3 nucleotides are TGTGCCAGCAGCGGGTTTGACAGGGCGAATGAGCAGTTCTTC.

The V call is TRBV7-9, the J call TRBJ2-2; no definite D call. Germline V gene data show CDR1 as SEHNR and CDR2 as FQNEAQ (reference sequence). The CDR3 spans 13 residues. V was trimmed by 2 bases and J by 6 bases, leaving 7 bases between them. The CDR3 region is CASSLRSSGELFF. The CDR3 DNA reads as TGTGCCAGCAGCTTACGGTCCTCCGGGGAGCTGTTTTTT.

The rearrangement joins TRBV6-1 to TRBJ1-2, with 9 bases fitting TRBD1. With 6 bases clipped from V and 4 bases from J, the junction kept 9 bases outside the gene matches. The CDR3 spans 15 residues. Germline-derived CDR1 and CDR2 are MNHNS and SASEGT. This CDR3 is CASRPDRGNGYGYTF. The CDR3, as DNA: TGTGCCAGCAGACCCGACAGGGGGAATGGCTATGGCTACACCTTC.

The chain joins TRBV23-1 to TRBJ2-5, with TRBD2 matching 9 bases. TRBV23-1 is labeled an ORF, and its function is uncertain. V trimming: 7 bases; J trimming: 2 bases; junction bases outside the gene matches: 11. CDR3 length: 16 residues. The CDR3 DNA reads as TGCGCCAGCAACCGGGACAGAGCGGGAGGACAAGAGACCCAGTACTTC. Protein product: CASNRDRAGGQETQYF.